The present T cell receptor (beta chain) was sequenced within a study of CD8 T cells in ankylosing spondylitis. Points from the study as a whole: From matched ankylosing spondylitis synovial fluid, disease-linked clones were reportedly recovered at significantly enriched levels.

From the 5' RACE reads, TCRdb called clonotypes with MiXCR, one entry per CDR3 protein. The sample yields 300,000 to 400,000 distinct CDR3 sequences, roughly 20% seen once. With regard to this clonotype: Antigen unknown.

CDR1 is LNHNV, CDR2 YYDKDF, per germline (reference sequence). The CDR3 sequence is 16 residues long. The V segment lost 5 bases and the J segment 5 bases; nucleotides outside the gene matches: 14. This rearrangement joins TRBV15 to TRBJ2-5, with 7 bases that match TRBD2. The clonotype was recovered from a male donor with ankylosing spondylitis or in good health (not recorded which). Sequencing input: blood, either unsorted or a sorted T cell fraction (not recorded which). DNA of the CDR3: TGTGCCACCAGCGTCCAGCGGGAATCCCTGGGGGAGACCCAGTACTTC. It yields the protein CATSVQRESLGETQYF.